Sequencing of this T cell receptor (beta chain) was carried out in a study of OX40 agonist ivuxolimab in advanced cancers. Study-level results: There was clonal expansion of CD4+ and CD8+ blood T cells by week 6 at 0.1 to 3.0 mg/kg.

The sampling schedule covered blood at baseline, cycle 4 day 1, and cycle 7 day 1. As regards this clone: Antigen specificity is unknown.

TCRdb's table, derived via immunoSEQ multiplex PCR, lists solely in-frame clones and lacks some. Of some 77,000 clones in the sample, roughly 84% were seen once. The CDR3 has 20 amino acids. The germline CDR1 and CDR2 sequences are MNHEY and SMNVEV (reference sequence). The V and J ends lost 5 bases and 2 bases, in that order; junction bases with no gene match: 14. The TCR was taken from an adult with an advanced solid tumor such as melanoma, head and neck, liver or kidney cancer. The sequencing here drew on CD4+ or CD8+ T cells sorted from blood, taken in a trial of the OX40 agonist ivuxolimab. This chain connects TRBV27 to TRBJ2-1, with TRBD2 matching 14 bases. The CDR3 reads CASSGTTGTSGRGAYNEQFF. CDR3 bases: TGTGCCAGCAGTGGGACGACCGGGACTAGCGGGAGAGGCGCCTACAATGAGCAGTTCTTC.